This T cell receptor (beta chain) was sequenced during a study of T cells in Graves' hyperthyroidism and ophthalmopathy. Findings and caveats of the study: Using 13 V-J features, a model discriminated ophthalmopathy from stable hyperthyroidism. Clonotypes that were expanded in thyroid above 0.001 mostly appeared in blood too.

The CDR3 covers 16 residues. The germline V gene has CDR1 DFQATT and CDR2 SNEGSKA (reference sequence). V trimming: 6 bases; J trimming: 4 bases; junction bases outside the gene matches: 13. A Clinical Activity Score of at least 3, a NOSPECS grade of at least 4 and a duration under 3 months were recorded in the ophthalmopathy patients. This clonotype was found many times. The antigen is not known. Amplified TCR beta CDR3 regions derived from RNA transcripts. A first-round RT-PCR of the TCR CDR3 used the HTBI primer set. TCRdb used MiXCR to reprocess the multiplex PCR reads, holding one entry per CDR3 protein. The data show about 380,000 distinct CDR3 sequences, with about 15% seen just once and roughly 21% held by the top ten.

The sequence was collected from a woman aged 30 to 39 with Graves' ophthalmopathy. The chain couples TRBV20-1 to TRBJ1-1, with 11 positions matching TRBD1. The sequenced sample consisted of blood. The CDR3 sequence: CSAENGPGTGGTEAFF. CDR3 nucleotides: TGCAGTGCCGAAAACGGCCCCGGGACAGGGGGCACTGAAGCTTTCTTT.